The clone carrying this T cell receptor (beta chain) was picked up a small number of times. Its target is not known. These data belong to a study of T-cell memory formation after mild COVID-19. Across the whole study: TCR clusters were largely donor specific.

Study-level findings and limits: Within pre-infection memory, some responding clones were found, suggesting cross-reactive memory joined. Clones contracting over day 15 to 85 were CD4/CD8 balanced, with later expanders leaning CD4+. Chiefly within CM and EM were the contracting CD4+ clones; CD8+ ones were within EMRA.

TCRdb reprocessed the 5' RACE reads via MiXCR and lists one record per CDR3 protein. Of hundreds of thousands of distinct CDR3 sequences in the sample, 25% were seen once. CDR3 length: 15 amino acids. Germline V lookup: CDR1 ENHRY, CDR2 SYGVKD. J gave up 5 bases and V 2 bases, and 4 bases lay outside the gene matches. The source material was PBMCs or a T cell subset sorted from them (not recorded which). The source is an adult woman who had mild COVID-19 (a few samples of this study predate the infection). Cell type and time point are not known. The chain combines TRBV10-3 with TRBJ2-1; 9 positions match TRBD1. CDR3 coding DNA: TGTGCCATCAGTGAGCCGGGACAGGGAAACAATGAGCAGTTCTTC. Translation: CAISEPGQGNNEQFF.